This T cell receptor beta chain came from a study of T cell repertoires in cytomegalovirus infection. Study-wide background: It was recently identified HLA-C-restricted and well-studied HLA-B-restricted CMV epitopes that the study used. Public TCR beta signatures marked donors with CMV infection and the matching HLA. Whole-study findings and limits: The ex vivo response was dominated by HLA-C-restricted CMV-specific TCR beta clonotypes. Individuals carrying CMV plus the relevant HLA were identified by cumulative frequency of public TCR beta families.

Turning to this clonotype: Its target is not known.

One entry per CDR3 protein, called by TCRdb with MiXCR from the reads. The table lists roughly 920,000 distinct CDR3 sequences, about a third of them singletons. Germline loops: CDR1 SGHKS, CDR2 YYEKEE (reference sequence). V shed 6 bases, J shed 2 bases, and the junction held 5 bases outside the gene matches. The CDR3 has 16 residues. The V and J genes are TRBV5-5 and TRBJ2-1; 13 positions match TRBD2. The sample in question was cultured CD8+ T cells from PBMCs, obtained from culture after CMV antigen stimulation. This receptor was identified in a human donor in good health (CMV status not recorded). Some clones in this sample may be carry-over from other donors' samples. The CDR3, as DNA: TGTGCCAGCACCCGACTAGCGGGGGGCGCCTACAATGAGCAGTTCTTC. Translated: CASTRLAGGAYNEQFF.